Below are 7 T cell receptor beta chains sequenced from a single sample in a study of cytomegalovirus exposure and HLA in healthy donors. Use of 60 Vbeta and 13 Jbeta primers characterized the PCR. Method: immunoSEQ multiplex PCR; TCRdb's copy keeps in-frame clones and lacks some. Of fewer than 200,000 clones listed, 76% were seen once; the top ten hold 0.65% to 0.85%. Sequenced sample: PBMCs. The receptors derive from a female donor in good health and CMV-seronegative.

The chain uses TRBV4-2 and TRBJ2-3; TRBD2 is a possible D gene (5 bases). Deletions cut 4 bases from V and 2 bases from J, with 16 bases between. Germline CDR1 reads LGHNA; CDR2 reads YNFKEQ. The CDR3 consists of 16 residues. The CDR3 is CASSRPTSQDTDTQYF. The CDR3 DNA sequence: TGTGCCAGCAGCCGGCCAACTAGTCAGGACACAGATACGCAGTATTTT.

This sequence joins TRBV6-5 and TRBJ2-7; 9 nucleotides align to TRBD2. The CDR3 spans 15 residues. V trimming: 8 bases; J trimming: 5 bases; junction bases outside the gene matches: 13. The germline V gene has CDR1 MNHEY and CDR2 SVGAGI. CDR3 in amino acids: CASGFLAGVSNEQYF. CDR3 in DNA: TGTGCCAGCGGATTTTTAGCGGGAGTTTCCAACGAGCAGTACTTC.

Here the CDR3 reads CASSPSGAGGRADTQYF. CDR3 DNA sequence: TGTGCCAGCAGCCCCTCCGGCGCGGGGGGGAGGGCAGATACGCAGTATTTT. The chain employs TRBV7-3 and TRBJ2-3; 9 bases agree with TRBD2. CDR1 and CDR2 from the germline V gene are SGHTA and FQGTGA. The CDR3 has 17 residues. The V and J ends lost 5 bases and 4 bases, in that order; junction bases with no gene match: 13.

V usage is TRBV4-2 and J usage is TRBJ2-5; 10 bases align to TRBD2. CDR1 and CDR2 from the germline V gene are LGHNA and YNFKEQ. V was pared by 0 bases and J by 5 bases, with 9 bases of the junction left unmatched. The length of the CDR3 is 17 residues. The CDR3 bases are TGTGCCAGCAGCCAAGATGGTAGGGCTAGCGGGGGTGAGACCCAGTACTTC. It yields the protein CASSQDGRASGGETQYF.

CDR3 DNA sequence: TGTGCCAGCAGCAACGCGGCAATTAACTATGGCTACACCTTC. This codes for CASSNAAINYGYTF. The chain carries TRBV9 and TRBJ1-2; unclear D gene. Trimming took off 4 bases at V and 1 base at J, with 11 bases between the two ends. CDR3 length: 14 amino acids. Germline loops: CDR1 SGDLS, CDR2 YYNGEE.

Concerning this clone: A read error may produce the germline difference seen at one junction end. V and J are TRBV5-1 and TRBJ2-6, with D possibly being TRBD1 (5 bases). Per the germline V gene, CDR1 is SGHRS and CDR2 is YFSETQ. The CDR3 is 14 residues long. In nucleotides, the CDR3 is TGCGCCAGCAGGCCAGGTTCTGGGGCCAACGGCCTGACTTTC. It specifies CASRPGSGANGLTF.

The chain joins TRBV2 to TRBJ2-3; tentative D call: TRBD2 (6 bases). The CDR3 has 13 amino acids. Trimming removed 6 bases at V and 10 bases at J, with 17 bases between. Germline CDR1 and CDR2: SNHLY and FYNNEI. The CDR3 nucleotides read TGTGCCAGCAGAATACGGCCGCCGGGAGCGCAGTATTTT. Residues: CASRIRPPGAQYF.